This record looks at one T cell receptor (beta chain) sequence and its context. The data belong to a study of blood T cell repertoires in COVID-19. Study details: The cDNA or gDNA used as material had been derived from T cells, B-cell-depleted T cells, or PBMCs.

The CDR3 runs to 14 residues. Germline V gene data show CDR1 as MDHEN and CDR2 as SYDVKM. Trimming took off 6 bases at V and 6 bases at J, with 15 bases between the two ends. The Seattle patients joined while their infection was active and were tracked longitudinally afterward. In the original processing: Amplification of reference gene primers was used by the study to estimate nucleated cell counts. Generated by immunoSEQ multiplex PCR, the TCRdb table keeps only in-frame clones and is missing some. V and J calls and clone size come straight from that table; D and trimming were deduced from the DNA. The repertoire includes about 410,000 clones, roughly 90% of them detected once, and 1.5% to 1.9% sits in the top ten.

The chain is built from TRBV28 and TRBJ1-3, with a weak D call TRBD1 (6 bases). The sample was peripheral blood. The sequence derives from a woman between 35 and 50 years old with COVID-19, enrolled during active disease. The CDR3 region is CASRQGSLENTIYF. The CDR3 DNA reads TGTGCCAGCAGACAGGGATCTCTGGAAAACACCATATATTTT.